This T cell receptor beta chain comes out of a study of blood T cell repertoires in COVID-19. Study at large: PBMCs, B-cell-depleted T cells, or T cells were the source of the cDNA or gDNA that made up the material.

The protocol was immunoSEQ multiplex PCR, while the TCRdb copy is restricted to in-frame clones and leaves out a portion. The sample lists 150,000 to 200,000 clones, about nine tenths occurring once. The length of the CDR3 is 14 residues. Germline loops: CDR1 LNHDA, CDR2 SQIVND (reference sequence). V dropped 7 bases and J dropped 2 bases, with 14 bases sitting between them. Sequenced material: peripheral blood. The receptor's source is a man between 65 and 85 years old with active or convalescent COVID-19. V and J are TRBV19 and TRBJ1-2; no reliable D call. The CDR3: CASTMWGANYGYTF. As DNA, the CDR3 is TGTGCCAGTACCATGTGGGGAGCCAACTATGGCTACACCTTC.